The clone carrying this TCR beta chain was observed a few times. Its antigen is not known. V shed 5 bases, J shed 2 bases, and the junction held 9 bases outside the gene matches. Looked up from germline, CDR1 is SGHTA and CDR2 is FQGNSA. The CDR3 sequence is 17 residues long. The data stem from a study of identical twins. Findings of the study overall: The study found that models underestimated out-of-frame TCR alpha sharing in monozygotic twins. Fewer insertions marked abundant cord blood beta clonotypes; young adult naive trended weakly, memory not at all. Rather than following the same donors, the conclusions depended on cross-sectional statistical analysis.

Through template switching, a universal primer site was introduced, and the cDNA contained unique molecular identifiers. TCRdb used MiXCR to reprocess the 5' RACE reads, holding one entry per CDR3 protein. The sample includes roughly 770,000 distinct CDR3 sequences, 18% seen only once; the top ten take about 12%. The sample was also linked to a second study, of T cells expressing NK-cell markers.

The sample was PBMCs. The chain is built from TRBV7-2 and TRBJ2-2, with 9 bases identical to TRBD2. The sequence derives from a woman under 30 in good health. The CDR3 here is CASSHRRLAVNTGELFF. The DNA of the CDR3 is TGTGCCAGCAGCCATCGAAGACTAGCGGTTAACACCGGGGAGCTGTTTTTT.